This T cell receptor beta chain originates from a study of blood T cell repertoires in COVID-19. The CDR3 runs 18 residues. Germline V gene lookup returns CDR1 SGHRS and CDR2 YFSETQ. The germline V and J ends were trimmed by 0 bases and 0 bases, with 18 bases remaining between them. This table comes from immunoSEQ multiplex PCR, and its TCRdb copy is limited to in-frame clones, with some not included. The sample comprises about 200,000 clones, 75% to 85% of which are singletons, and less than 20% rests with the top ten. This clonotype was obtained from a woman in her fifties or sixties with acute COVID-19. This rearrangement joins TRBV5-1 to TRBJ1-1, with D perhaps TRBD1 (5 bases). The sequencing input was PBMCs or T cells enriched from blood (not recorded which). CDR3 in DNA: TGCGCCAGCAGCTTGGGTCGTGGTAGTGGGGCCATGAACACTGAAGCTTTCTTT. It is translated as CASSLGRGSGAMNTEAFF.